The rows below give T cell receptor beta chains drawn from one sample of a study of PD-1 blockade in classical Hodgkin lymphoma. Data came from immunoSEQ multiplex PCR; TCRdb stores just in-frame clones and leaves some out. The top ten clones hold approximately 6.3% of a sample with about 19,000 clones, around 84% of them seen once. The specimen comprised peripheral blood mononuclear cells (PBMCs), sampled at baseline. The receptors shown here come from a human donor with classical Hodgkin lymphoma. The CDR3 runs from the conserved cysteine through the conserved F or W. D genes are given only for firm matches. Not every row has a clone size; where given, it reads once, few, many or a size class.

d_call,j_call,v_call,clone_size,cdr3_aa,cdr3_nt
-,TRBJ1-6,TRBV11-2,few,CASSLPGYNSPLHF,TGTGCCAGCAGCTTACCAGGGTATAATTCACCCCTCCACTTT
TRBD1,TRBJ2-2,TRBV2,-,CAIHGQGDTGELFF,TGTGCCATCCACGGACAGGGGGACACCGGGGAGCTGTTTTTT
-,TRBJ2-7,TRBV2,-,CASSVRDEQYF,TGTGCCAGCAGTGTGAGGGACGAGCAGTACTTC
-,TRBJ2-5,TRBV6-6,-,CASSQGHTQETQYF,TGTGCCAGCAGCCAAGGACACACACAAGAGACCCAGTACTTC
-,TRBJ1-5,TRBV5-5,-,CASSLSVGQPQHF,TGTGCCAGCAGCTTGAGCGTCGGTCAGCCCCAGCATTTT
TRBD1,TRBJ1-2,TRBV6-5,-,CASRGNRGSDYGYTF,TGTGCCAGCAGAGGGAACAGGGGAAGCGACTATGGCTACACCTTC
-,TRBJ1-1,TRBV7-9,once,CASSFRSGTEAFF,TGTGCCAGCAGCTTTAGGTCCGGGACTGAAGCTTTCTTT
-,TRBJ1-6,TRBV7-2,-,CASSLGNPISPLHF,TGTGCCAGCAGCTTAGGAAACCCGATTTCACCCCTCCACTTT
-,TRBJ1-1,TRBV7-2,once,CASSPGPYTEAFF,TGTGCCAGCAGCCCGGGCCCGTACACTGAAGCTTTCTTT
TRBD1,TRBJ1-2,TRBV10-3,-,CAISMTGGDYGYTF,TGTGCCATCAGTATGACAGGGGGAGACTATGGCTACACCTTC
TRBD1,TRBJ1-1,TRBV19,-,CASKDRGVEAFF,TGTGCCAGTAAAGACAGGGGCGTTGAAGCTTTCTTT
-,TRBJ1-3,TRBV11-1,-,CASSRGRNTIYF,TGTGCCAGCAGCCGCGGACGAAACACCATATATTTT
-,TRBJ1-6,TRBV19,-,CASRGSYNSPLHF,TGTGCCAGTAGGGGTTCCTATAATTCACCCCTCCACTTT
-,TRBJ2-7,TRBV2,few,CASGGVGAPEQYF,TGTGCCAGTGGGGGGGTGGGGGCCCCCGAGCAGTACTTC
-,TRBJ1-2,TRBV28,-,CASSGTWGYGYTF,TGTGCCAGCAGCGGGACCTGGGGCTATGGCTACACCTTC
TRBD1,TRBJ2-1,TRBV11-2,-,CASSLITGASSYNEQFF,TGTGCCAGCAGCCTGATAACAGGGGCCAGCTCCTACAATGAGCAGTTCTTC
-,TRBJ2-1,TRBV2,-,CASFSFGDRFDNEQFF,TGTGCCTCCTTTTCTTTTGGAGACAGGTTTGACAATGAGCAGTTCTTC
-,TRBJ2-3,TRBV11-2,-,CASSLDRGSTDTQYF,TGTGCCAGCAGCTTAGACCGGGGCTCCACAGATACGCAGTATTTT
-,TRBJ1-2,TRBV5-4,once,CASSPRGQGGYTF,TGTGCCAGCAGCCCTCGGGGCCAGGGTGGCTACACCTTC
TRBD1,TRBJ1-6,TRBV18,few,CASSGQGGSPLHF,TGTGCCAGCTCAGGACAGGGAGGTTCACCCCTCCACTTT
TRBD2,TRBJ2-2,TRBV13,-,CASTLSGGWNTGELFF,TGTGCCAGCACCCTTTCCGGGGGGTGGAACACCGGGGAGCTGTTTTTT
TRBD2,TRBJ2-3,TRBV2,-,CASSVSGGPTDTQYF,TGTGCCAGCAGTGTTAGCGGGGGGCCCACAGATACGCAGTATTTT
TRBD1,TRBJ1-1,TRBV10-3,-,CAISGTGAPDMEAFF,TGTGCCATCAGTGGAACAGGGGCCCCCGACATGGAAGCTTTCTTT
-,TRBJ1-3,TRBV28,-,CASSGPQFVNTIYF,TGTGCCAGCAGTGGCCCACAGTTCGTAAACACCATATATTTT
TRBD1,TRBJ2-5,TRBV30,-,CAWDPRATGRETQYF,TGTGCCTGGGACCCCCGAGCGACAGGGAGAGAGACCCAGTACTTC
-,TRBJ2-5,TRBV9,once,CASSVADGAGRRETQYF,TGTGCCAGCAGCGTTGCTGATGGGGCAGGGCGACGGGAGACCCAGTACTTC
-,TRBJ2-5,TRBV4-2,-,CASSRFSSAGQETQYF,TGTGCCAGCAGCCGGTTCAGCTCGGCGGGCCAAGAGACCCAGTACTTC
-,TRBJ2-5,TRBV5-5,-,CASSPGGTQYF,TGTGCCAGCAGCCCCGGAGGGACCCAGTACTTC
-,TRBJ2-5,TRBV28,-,CASSLENIPQETQYF,TGTGCCAGCAGTTTAGAGAACATTCCTCAAGAGACCCAGTACTTC
-,TRBJ2-1,TRBV9,-,CASSPIRGVYNEQFF,TGTGCCAGCAGCCCCATAAGGGGGGTTTACAATGAGCAGTTCTTC
-,TRBJ1-3,TRBV6-1,-,CASSENPTGGNTIYF,TGTGCCAGCAGCGAAAATCCCACGGGGGGAAACACCATATATTTT
-,TRBJ1-4,TRBV2,-,CASSEGSSATNEKLFF,TGTGCCAGCAGTGAAGGATCCTCTGCAACTAATGAAAAACTGTTTTTT
-,TRBJ2-3,TRBV5-5,-,CASSRDSQYF,TGTGCCAGCAGCCGGGACTCGCAGTATTTT
-,TRBJ1-2,TRBV6-6,-,CASSYDGNYGYTF,TGTGCCAGCAGTTACGACGGGAACTATGGCTACACCTTC
-,TRBJ1-2,TRBV2,-,CASSRMEGSGYTF,TGTGCCAGCAGTAGAATGGAGGGTAGTGGCTACACCTTC
-,TRBJ1-4,TRBV7-9,-,CASSLTPGNEKLFF,TGTGCCAGCAGCCTGACACCGGGGAATGAAAAACTGTTTTTT
-,TRBJ1-3,TRBV7-2,-,CASSRTRGNTIYF,TGTGCCAGCAGCCGTACCAGAGGAAACACCATATATTTT
-,TRBJ2-4,TRBV10-1,-,CAVLLAKNIQYF,TGCGCCGTGTTACTAGCCAAAAACATTCAGTACTTC
-,TRBJ1-2,TRBV30,-,CAIGRREANYGYTF,TGTGCCATCGGGAGGAGGGAAGCTAACTATGGCTACACCTTC